These 30 T cell receptor beta chains share one sample of origin, sequenced in a study of T cells after yellow fever vaccination. Each CDR3 protein is one row after TCRdb ran MiXCR on the 5' RACE reads. The repertoire holds 100,000 to 150,000 distinct CDR3 sequences, with 7.4% as singletons. The starting material was CD4+ T cells sorted from PBMCs, obtained 10 days after the first yellow fever vaccination. These receptors originate from a man aged 18 to 29 who received the YFV17D yellow fever vaccine.

Of note for this clonotype: This may stem from a read error, because a much larger clone lies one nucleotide away. The chain is built from TRBV7-3 and TRBJ2-1; the D is unclear. V dropped 8 bases and J dropped 4 bases, with 12 bases sitting between them. The CDR3 covers 13 residues. CDR1 is SGHTA and CDR2 is FQGTGA in the germline V gene. CDR3 residues: CASCPPPYNEQFF. CDR3 nucleotides: TGTGCCAGCTGCCCCCCCCCTTACAATGAGCAGTTCTTC.

This clonotype has a count of ten or more. This chain links TRBV5-1 with TRBJ2-5, with 10 bases lining up with TRBD2. CDR3 length: 15 residues. The V gene's germline CDR1 is SGHRS and CDR2 YFSETQ. The J segment lost 5 bases and the V segment lost 3 bases, leaving 7 bases of the junction unmatched. The CDR3 DNA sequence: TGCGCCAGCAGCTCCATAGCGGGGGGAGATGAGACCCAGTACTTC. Translation: CASSSIAGGDETQYF.

This clonotype was observed many times. The rearrangement links TRBV7-2 to TRBJ2-7; 9 nucleotides align to TRBD2. The CDR3 extends over 16 amino acids. Germline CDR1 reads SGHTA; CDR2 reads FQGNSA. V was clipped by 1 base and J by 5 bases; unmatched bases: 9. CDR3 nucleotide sequence: TGTGCCAGCAGCTTAGAAGGCGGGGGGGCCGGTCACGAGCAGTACGTC. Translating gives CASSLEGGGAGHEQYV.

This clonotype appeared once. A much more abundant neighbour one base away suggests this may be a read error. The chain is built from TRBV28 and TRBJ2-3; D is perhaps TRBD1 or TRBD2 (6 bases each). This CDR3 region has 15 residues. Trimming cost V 5 bases and J 4 bases, with 16 bases left between them. Germline assignment: CDR1 MDHEN and CDR2 SYDVKM. The CDR3 protein is CASSLAWGRSDTQYF. The DNA of the CDR3 is TGTGCCAGCAGTCTAGCGTGGGGGCGCTCAGATACGCAGTATTTT.

This clonotype was recorded many times. The chain recombines TRBV15 with TRBJ2-1; 8 nucleotides line up with TRBD2. The CDR3 is 15 amino acids. V was pared by 4 bases and J by 5 bases, with 7 bases of the junction left unmatched. The V gene's germline CDR1 is LNHNV and CDR2 YYDKDF (reference sequence). The chain's CDR3 is CATSKAPGGDNEQFF. CDR3 nucleotide sequence: TGTGCCACCAGCAAGGCCCCGGGGGGGGACAATGAGCAGTTCTTC. The entire variable domain, with the rest obtained from reference TRBV15 and TRBJ2-1, is as follows: DAMVIQNPRYQVTQFGKPVTLSCSQTLNHNVMYWYQQKSSQAPKLLFHYYDKDFNNEADTPDNFQSRRPNTSFCFLDIRSPGLGDTAMYLCATSKAPGGDNEQFFGPGTRLTVL.

This clonotype was observed a handful of times. This chain joins TRBV20-1 and TRBJ1-2, with D uncertain. Trimming took off 1 base at V and 8 bases at J, with 20 bases between the two ends. Germline V gene lookup returns CDR1 DFQATT and CDR2 SNEGSKA (reference sequence). This CDR3 is built from 15 residues. In DNA, the CDR3 is TGCAGTGCTAGAGCCAACAAGGAGGTCGCTGGCGGCTACACCTTC. This codes for CSARANKEVAGGYTF.

The V gene is TRBV12-3 or TRBV12-4, the J gene TRBJ1-1, with 10 positions matching TRBD1. The CDR3 has 14 amino acids. The ends lost 6 bases at V and 4 bases at J; junction bases unmatched: 5. For the CDR3, the DNA is TGTGCCAGCAGAACGACAGGGGGCTTCACTGAAGCTTTCTTT. Its protein is CASRTTGGFTEAFF.

This clonotype was found a few times. The rearrangement links TRBV27 to TRBJ1-4; no definite D call. CDR3 length: 14 amino acids. Trimming shortened V by 4 bases and J by 8 bases, and 14 bases separated the two germline ends. In germline, CDR1 is MNHEY, CDR2 SMNVEV (reference sequence). Here the CDR3 reads CASSWSRIGEKLFF. The DNA of the CDR3 is TGTGCCAGCAGTTGGAGCAGGATTGGGGAAAAACTGTTTTTT.

This clonotype was recorded many times. The chain carries TRBV6-1 and TRBJ1-5; perhaps TRBD1 as D (6 bases). The V gene's germline CDR1 is MNHNS and CDR2 SASEGT. The CDR3 runs 14 residues. V gave up 3 bases and J gave up 6 bases, with 12 bases separating them. The CDR3 nucleotides read TGTGCCAGCAGTGAGGTGGGACAAGGTCAGCCCCAGCATTTT. Its translation: CASSEVGQGQPQHF.

In its sample, this clonotype was seen many times. The chain is built from TRBV5-4 and TRBJ2-7; 12 nucleotides align to TRBD1. The length of the CDR3 is 22 residues. Germline CDR1 and CDR2: SGHNT and YYREEE (reference sequence). The trim removed 0 bases at V and 6 bases at J, leaving 25 bases unmatched. This CDR3 is CASSLVFTKGTGGYGPHFEQYF. CDR3 DNA sequence: TGTGCCAGCAGCTTGGTATTTACAAAGGGGACAGGGGGCTATGGTCCCCACTTCGAGCAGTACTTC.

This clonotype was observed a few times. The chain carries TRBV30 and TRBJ1-4, with D possibly TRBD1 on 5 matching bases. The V end was cut by 0 bases, the J end by 8 bases, with 10 bases between. The germline gives CDR1 GTSNPN, CDR2 SVGIG (reference sequence). CDR3 length: 13 amino acids. In DNA form, the CDR3 reads TGTGCCTGGAGTGTACAGGAAACGGAAAAACTGTTTTTT. It specifies CAWSVQETEKLFF.

In its sample, this clonotype was seen many times. This rearrangement joins TRBV6-1 to TRBJ2-7; 7 bases fit TRBD1. The CDR3 length is 16 residues. V lost 5 bases to trimming and J lost 2 bases; unmatched junction nucleotides: 12. Germline V gene sequence: CDR1 MNHNS, CDR2 SASEGT. Here the CDR3 reads CASSTLDRDTTYEQYF. The CDR3 DNA reads TGTGCCAGCAGTACCCTAGACAGGGATACAACCTACGAGCAGTACTTC.

This clonotype was counted many times. V gene TRBV5-1 combines with J gene TRBJ2-3, with TRBD2 matching 8 bases. The junction had 11 bases not matched to a gene; V was cut back by 4 bases and J by 10 bases. Germline V gene sequence: CDR1 SGHRS, CDR2 YFSETQ. CDR3 size: 14 residues. CDR3 in amino acids: CASSHPGLGRAQYF. As DNA, the CDR3 is TGCGCCAGCAGCCATCCGGGACTAGGAAGGGCGCAGTATTTT.

The V and J genes are TRBV12-3 or TRBV12-4 and TRBJ2-1; possible D gene TRBD2, 6 bases. This CDR3 region has 16 residues. V was clipped by 7 bases and J by 3 bases, with 19 bases between them. CDR3 sequence (DNA): TGTGCCAGCACCAAAAGGGAGGACCTGAGCTACAATGAGCAGTTCTTC. Translation: CASTKREDLSYNEQFF.

This clonotype was seen at least ten times. CDR3 in DNA: TGTGCCACCAGCCTACAGGGGGCCGGGGAGCTGTTTTTT. This sequence encodes CATSLQGAGELFF. V gene TRBV15 combines with J gene TRBJ2-2, with TRBD1 identical over 8 bases. CDR1 is LNHNV and CDR2 is YYDKDF in the germline V gene (reference sequence). J was trimmed by 6 bases and V by 5 bases; bases with no gene match: 2. CDR3 length equals 13 residues.

At least ten counts were recorded for this clonotype. The rearrangement joins TRBV3-1 to TRBJ2-7, with 7 bases lining up with TRBD1. CDR3 length: 15 amino acids. V lost 2 bases, J lost 6 bases, and 10 bases stayed unmatched. Germline CDR1 LGHDT, CDR2 YNNKEL (reference sequence). The CDR3 DNA is TGTGCCAGCAGCCAACCCTCAGGTGGGACAGCCGAGCAGTACTTC. Encoded protein: CASSQPSGGTAEQYF.

The sample holds many counts of this clonotype. This chain uses TRBV20-1 with TRBJ1-2; D unclear. Germline V gene lookup returns CDR1 DFQATT and CDR2 SNEGSKA (reference sequence). Trimming left V 6 bases short and J 8 bases short, with 25 bases between. The CDR3 sequence is 15 residues long. The CDR3 here is CSADGRRSPSWGYTF. DNA of the CDR3: TGCAGTGCCGACGGACGACGAAGCCCTTCTTGGGGCTACACCTTC.

This clonotype was detected many times. V is TRBV11-3 and J is TRBJ2-5; D unresolved. There are 13 residues in the CDR3. The germline V gene has CDR1 SGHNT and CDR2 YENEEA. V was shortened by 5 bases and J by 7 bases, with 14 bases between the two germline ends. The CDR3 here is CASSPDFPGTQYF. CDR3 DNA sequence: TGTGCCAGCAGCCCAGATTTTCCTGGGACCCAGTACTTC.

This clonotype showed up just once. Possible read error: a much larger clone is one base away. This chain uses TRBV5-4 with TRBJ2-7, with D perhaps TRBD1 or TRBD2 (5 bases each). The germline CDR1 and CDR2 sequences are SGHNT and YYREEE (reference sequence). The CDR3 sequence is 12 residues long. The CDR3 sequence is CASSLAGDERYF. CDR3 DNA sequence: TGTGCCAGCAGCTTGGCCGGGGACGAGCGGTACTTC.

This clonotype was recorded many times. This rearrangement joins TRBV4-3 to TRBJ2-1; 7 bases fit TRBD1. Germline loops: CDR1 LGHNA, CDR2 YSLEER. The length of the CDR3 is 13 residues. V gave up 6 bases and J gave up 6 bases; unmatched junction bases: 5. This chain's CDR3 is CASSPGTVNEQFF. The DNA of the CDR3 is TGCGCCAGCAGTCCCGGGACAGTCAATGAGCAGTTCTTC.

This clonotype appeared many times. V is TRBV20-1 and J is TRBJ2-3, with 9 bases matching TRBD2. Losses at the gene ends were 0 bases for V and 5 bases for J; bases not matched to a gene: 9. CDR1 is DFQATT and CDR2 is SNEGSKA in the germline V gene (reference sequence). CDR3 size: 16 residues. This CDR3 reads CSARDGAGGPLDTQYF. Here the CDR3 DNA reads TGCAGTGCTAGAGATGGGGCGGGGGGGCCCTTAGATACGCAGTATTTT.

This clonotype occurred a few times. The gene calls are TRBV7-9 and TRBJ2-7, with D perhaps TRBD2 (6 bases). The V gene lost 7 bases and the J gene lost 3 bases, with 19 bases spanning the gap. Looked up from germline, CDR1 is SEHNR and CDR2 is FQNEAQ (reference sequence). The CDR3 has 15 amino acids. The CDR3 coding sequence is TGTGCCAGCACCCTTCGTGGGGGGACCCACTACGAGCAGTACTTC. As protein: CASTLRGGTHYEQYF.

This clonotype has at least ten counts. The chain uses TRBV4-1 and TRBJ2-2; 13 bases align to TRBD2. The CDR3 runs 15 residues. Looked up from germline, CDR1 is MGHRA and CDR2 is YSYEKL. V shed 7 bases, J shed 5 bases, and the junction held 4 bases outside the gene matches. CDR3 sequence (DNA): TGCGCCAGCACCCCGGGACTAGCGGGGACCGGGGAGCTGTTTTTT. Protein product: CASTPGLAGTGELFF.

This clonotype was seen at least ten times. The chain combines TRBV29-1 with TRBJ2-5; 11 nucleotides match TRBD2. This CDR3 is 15 amino acids long. The ends lost 6 bases at V and 7 bases at J; junction bases unmatched: 13. Germline CDR1 is SQVTM and CDR2 is ANQGSEA. CDR3 region: CSVGMTSGAEGTQYF. The CDR3 DNA sequence: TGCAGCGTCGGGATGACTAGCGGGGCCGAGGGGACCCAGTACTTC.

The sample holds many counts of this clonotype. The chain joins TRBV28 to TRBJ1-1, with a possible D match to TRBD1 (5 bases). Germline V gene data show CDR1 as MDHEN and CDR2 as SYDVKM. V was pared by 5 bases and J by 7 bases, with 17 bases between. There are 14 residues in the CDR3. The CDR3 DNA reads as TGTGCCAGCAGTCAGATCGGGACCCCCCGTGAAGCTTTCTTT. This gives the protein CASSQIGTPREAFF.

The sample holds many counts of this clonotype. This rearrangement joins TRBV6-1 to TRBJ2-3; D perhaps matches TRBD1 (5 bases). CDR3 length: 14 residues. The germline V gene encodes CDR1 MNHNS and CDR2 SASEGT. Trimming shortened V by 1 base and J by 2 bases, and 7 bases separated the two germline ends. CDR3 sequence reads: CASSEGTHTDTQYF. Here the CDR3 DNA reads TGTGCCAGCAGTGAAGGGACACACACAGATACGCAGTATTTT.

This clonotype was seen more than once but under ten times. The J gene is TRBJ1-1, the V gene TRBV5-1, with D uncertain. Germline V lookup: CDR1 SGHRS, CDR2 YFSETQ. The CDR3 has 13 amino acids. Trimming removed 1 base from V and 1 base from J, with 5 bases in between. CDR3 DNA: TGCGCCAGCAGCTTGATGGAGAACACTGAAGCTTTCTTT. It specifies CASSLMENTEAFF.

This clonotype was detected ten times or more. The chain combines TRBV4-1 with TRBJ2-1; either TRBD1 or TRBD2 may fit D (5 bases each). The ends were cut back, 1 base at V and 5 bases at J, with 18 bases in the middle. From germline, CDR1 is MGHRA and CDR2 YSYEKL. The CDR3 consists of 17 residues. The CDR3 coding sequence is TGCGCCAGCAGCCAAGTGGGGGTGGGAAAATTAAACAATGAGCAGTTCTTC. Translation: CASSQVGVGKLNNEQFF.

This clonotype was seen a handful of times. A single base separates this from a much larger clone, so it may be a read error. The rearrangement joins TRBV5-5 to TRBJ1-2, with D possibly matching TRBD1 (6 bases). CDR1 is SGHKS, CDR2 YYEKEE, per germline (reference sequence). V was pared by 4 bases and J by 2 bases, with 12 bases between. The CDR3 loop spans 14 amino acids. DNA for the CDR3: TGTGCCAGCAGCCCGGTGGACAGCAACTATGGCTACACCTTC. It translates to CASSPVDSNYGYTF. Full variable domain (missing parts from reference TRBV5-5 and TRBJ1-2): DAGVTQSPTHLIKTRGQQVTLRCSPISGHKSVSWYQQVLGQGPQFIFQYYEKEERGRGNFPDRFSARQFPNYSSELNVNALLLGDSALYLCASSPVDSNYGYTFGSGTRLTVV.

This clonotype has a count of ten or more. The V and J genes are TRBV7-2 and TRBJ2-3; perhaps TRBD1 as D (5 bases). Germline V gene data show CDR1 as SGHTA and CDR2 as FQGNSA. Trimming shortened V by 0 bases and J by 2 bases, and 12 bases separated the two germline ends. This CDR3 is 16 amino acids long. CDR3 residues: CASSLARDRYTDTQYF. The DNA of the CDR3 is TGTGCCAGCAGCTTAGCCCGAGACAGATACACAGATACGCAGTATTTT.